One sample yielded the 14 T cell receptor beta chains listed below, sequenced in a study of T-cell reconstitution after alpha-beta-depleted transplantation in children (dated by TCRdb to the mid-2010s). Libraries were prepared through PCR. For sequencing, an Illumina HiSeq 2500 was employed. Molecular barcoding was employed in the preparation of TCR libraries, with unique molecular identifiers being used to normalize TCRbeta repertoire quantification. The raw public reads went through TCRdb reprocessing: fastp at Q25, MiXCR clone calling, in-frame beta chains kept. Each record represents a unique CDR3 protein, reported with the most common genes and DNA among its rows. Here the sample has about 540,000 distinct CDR3 sequences; 18% occur a single time. The biggest ten clones account for roughly 3.3% of the sample. The input for sequencing was PBMCs from the stem cell graft donor, taken from the stem cell graft. The receptors were gathered from a human donor who donated a stem cell graft to a child with acute lymphoblastic leukemia.

The J gene is TRBJ2-1, the V gene TRBV5-1, with 7 bases identical to TRBD2. Losses at the gene ends were 0 bases for V and 8 bases for J; bases not matched to a gene: 8. Germline V gene data show CDR1 as SGHRS and CDR2 as YFSETQ. CDR3 length equals 15 residues. The CDR3 here is CASSLAGRELDEQFF. CDR3 nucleotide sequence: TGCGCCAGCAGCTTGGCCGGGCGGGAGCTCGATGAGCAGTTCTTC.

This clonotype has more than one count but fewer than ten. A read error may produce the germline difference seen at one junction end. This chain joins TRBV6-1 and TRBJ2-1, with TRBD2 as a possible D gene (6 bases). Germline V gene lookup returns CDR1 MNHNS and CDR2 SASEGT. The CDR3 runs 15 residues. CDR3 loop: CVSSPVTSLGDEQFF. CDR3 bases: TGTGTCAGCAGCCCTGTGACTAGTCTCGGCGATGAGCAGTTCTTC.

This clonotype has a handful of counts. V is TRBV27 and J is TRBJ2-5; 7 bases are a match to TRBD1. V was clipped by 3 bases and J by 2 bases; unmatched bases: 12. Germline V CDR1 and CDR2: MNHEY, SMNVEV (reference sequence). CDR3 size: 17 residues. CDR3 bases: TGTGCCAGCAGTTTGGTAGGGACAGTTAGATTTCAAGAGACCCAGTACTTC. This codes for CASSLVGTVRFQETQYF.

J is TRBJ1-4 and V is TRBV12-3 or TRBV12-4, with TRBD1 identical over 8 bases. The CDR3 has 15 amino acids. V lost 5 bases to trimming and J lost 8 bases; unmatched junction nucleotides: 10. CDR3 DNA: TGTGCCAGCAGTCCGGACAGGGTATCGGGCGAAAAACTGTTTTTT. Amino acids: CASSPDRVSGEKLFF.

The chain recombines TRBV29-1 with TRBJ2-3; D perhaps matches TRBD2 (6 bases). The CDR3 spans 18 residues. Trimming removed 2 bases from V and 1 base from J, with 22 bases in between. Germline V gene sequence: CDR1 SQVTM, CDR2 ANQGSEA. The CDR3 DNA reads as TGCAGCGTTGAATCGGCGGCAACGGGACTTAAGGGCACAGATACGCAGTATTTT. It translates to CSVESAATGLKGTDTQYF.

CDR3 in DNA: TGTGCCAGCAGTCTAGGGACTAGCGGGCTCCCTTACTTC. This codes for CASSLGTSGLPYF. This sequence joins TRBV12-3 or TRBV12-4 and TRBJ2-5; 12 bases align to TRBD2. The CDR3 runs to 13 residues. V shed 5 bases, J shed 14 bases, and the junction held 9 bases outside the gene matches.

This clonotype was observed a few times. The chain joins TRBV6-2 or TRBV6-3 to TRBJ2-5; D unresolved. The CDR3 has 12 amino acids. The germline CDR1 and CDR2 sequences are MNHEY and SVGEGT. V shed 2 bases and J shed 6 bases, with 7 bases lying between them. The DNA of the CDR3 is TGTGCCAGCAGTTACGTTAGTAAGACCCAGTACTTC. It encodes CASSYVSKTQYF.

The chain recombines TRBV12-3 or TRBV12-4 with TRBJ2-2; 10 nucleotides align to TRBD2. V gave up 3 bases and J gave up 5 bases; unmatched junction bases: 3. The CDR3 is 15 residues long. The CDR3 spells CASSFPSGGTGELFF. CDR3 DNA sequence: TGTGCCAGCAGTTTTCCTAGCGGGGGAACCGGGGAGCTGTTTTTT.

In this sample, this clonotype turned up a few times. The chain carries TRBV20-1 and TRBJ2-2; 8 nucleotides line up with TRBD2. The CDR3 totals 14 residues. After removal of 6 bases from V and 6 bases from J, the junction contained 9 bases not matched to a gene. The germline CDR1 and CDR2 sequences are DFQATT and SNEGSKA (reference sequence). CDR3 protein: CSASGAGAAGELFF. DNA for the CDR3: TGCAGTGCCAGCGGAGCGGGAGCAGCCGGGGAGCTGTTTTTT.

This sequence joins TRBV5-1 and TRBJ1-4; 11 nucleotides align to TRBD1. The CDR3 contains 14 residues. After removal of 7 bases from V and 8 bases from J, the junction contained 7 bases not matched to a gene. The germline V gene encodes CDR1 SGHRS and CDR2 YFSETQ. The CDR3, as DNA: TGCGCCAGCGCGTTGGGACAGGGGGACGAAAAACTGTTTTTT. This translates into CASALGQGDEKLFF.

This clonotype was seen more than once but under ten times. V usage is TRBV7-8 and J usage is TRBJ2-1; 9 nucleotides line up with TRBD2. V lost 6 bases and J lost 4; bases outside the gene matches: 19. Germline loops: CDR1 SGHVS, CDR2 FQNEAQ. There are 19 residues in the CDR3. The CDR3 sequence is CASRKGVAGAGAVYNEQFF. The DNA of the CDR3 is TGTGCCAGCAGGAAGGGGGTAGCGGGGGCCGGGGCAGTTTACAATGAGCAGTTCTTC.

A few counts support this clonotype. This rearrangement joins TRBV6-5 to TRBJ2-3; 12 nucleotides align to TRBD2. Germline V gene sequence: CDR1 MNHEY, CDR2 SVGAGI. The trim removed 4 bases at V and 2 bases at J, leaving 7 bases unmatched. The CDR3 consists of 17 residues. CDR3 sequence: CASSSVLAGGFTDTQYF. CDR3 coding DNA: TGTGCCAGCAGTTCTGTCCTAGCGGGAGGGTTCACAGATACGCAGTATTTT.

The CDR3 here is CARRNRGTWGYTF. The CDR3 region has the DNA TGTGCCAGAAGGAACAGGGGGACTTGGGGCTACACCTTC. J is TRBJ1-2 and V is TRBV12-3 or TRBV12-4, with 8 bases aligning to TRBD1. The CDR3 sequence is 13 residues long. J gave up 8 bases and V 9 bases, and 11 bases lay outside the gene matches.

This clonotype was found a few times. The chain employs TRBV30 and TRBJ1-1; D is unresolved. CDR1 and CDR2 (germline): GTSNPN, SVGIG (reference sequence). V was cut by 4 bases and J by 7 bases, with 10 bases left in between. The CDR3 has 11 residues. The CDR3 is CAWIESLEAFF. DNA of the CDR3: TGTGCCTGGATCGAGTCCCTTGAAGCTTTCTTT.